The sequence of this T cell receptor beta chain was determined in a study of cytomegalovirus exposure and HLA in healthy donors. Amplification used 60 Vbeta primers and 13 Jbeta primers. As originally analysed: Among the unique TCR beta chains that a later analysis counted, around 82 million in all, 9.5 million to 11 million were shared. Sequencing used immunoSEQ multiplex PCR; TCRdb keeps in-frame clones, though not all of them. The DNA was the basis for D and trimming; V, J and clone size are from that table. The profile covers some 100,000 clones, with more than 75% appearing a single time and approximately 3.6% taken by the ten largest. Turning to this clone: The antigen remains undetermined.

The germline gives CDR1 SQVTM, CDR2 ANQGSEA. The CDR3 covers 13 residues. V gave up 5 bases and J gave up 0 bases; unmatched junction bases: 3. Study conclusions and caveats: The study reported that TCR beta sequences accurately predicted HLA-A and HLA-B alleles in most subjects. HLA allele associations emerged for under 20,000 TCR beta sequences in a later analysis, at 0.05 false discovery rate. What a later analysis reportedly showed was that an Asian-associated ancestry cluster had fewer N-insertions than the approximately 720-donor mean.

This TCR was recovered from a woman between 45 and 65 years old in good health and CMV-seropositive. The material sequenced was PBMCs. This chain links TRBV29-1 with TRBJ1-1, with 7 bases fitting TRBD1. DNA of the CDR3: TGCAGCGTTATCGGACAGGTGAACACTGAAGCTTTCTTT. Protein sequence: CSVIGQVNTEAFF. Looking up the rest from reference TRBV29-1 and TRBJ1-1 gives the full variable domain: SAVISQKPSRDICQRGTSLTIQCQVDSQVTMMFWYRQQPGQSLTLIATANQGSEATYESGFVIDKFPISRPNLTFSTLTVSNMSPEDSSIYLCSVIGQVNTEAFFGQGTRLTVV.